This T cell receptor beta chain was sequenced for a study of beta chain features in type 1 diabetes. The study, taken as a whole, reports: There were fewer insertions and more deletions at the VDJ junctions of type 1 diabetes patients. Shorter TCRB CDR3s, moderately but significantly so, marked every one of the four CD4+ subsets in Type 1 diabetes patients.

Expressed TCRB transcripts were sequenced because the isolated RNA had all been reverse transcribed beforehand. An average roughly 3.3 million reads came from naive, central memory and regulatory T cell samples. Sequencing was performed with immunoSEQ multiplex PCR; in TCRdb, only in-frame clones are kept and a portion is missing. The sample carries approximately 170,000 clones, roughly 9.1% recorded once. Each sorted population was over 95% pure. Note on this clone: What it recognizes is unknown.

The germline CDR1 and CDR2 sequences are MNHNS and SASEGT. The CDR3 runs 14 residues. V was pared by 8 bases and J by 0 bases, with 5 bases of the junction left unmatched. The genes are TRBV6-1 and TRBJ2-3, with 7 positions matching TRBD2. This sequence was found in a woman aged 18-30 years in good health. The source material was central memory CD4+ T cells from blood. CDR3: CASDSAGSTDTQYF. For the CDR3, the DNA is TGTGCCAGCGATTCAGCGGGGAGCACAGATACGCAGTATTTT.